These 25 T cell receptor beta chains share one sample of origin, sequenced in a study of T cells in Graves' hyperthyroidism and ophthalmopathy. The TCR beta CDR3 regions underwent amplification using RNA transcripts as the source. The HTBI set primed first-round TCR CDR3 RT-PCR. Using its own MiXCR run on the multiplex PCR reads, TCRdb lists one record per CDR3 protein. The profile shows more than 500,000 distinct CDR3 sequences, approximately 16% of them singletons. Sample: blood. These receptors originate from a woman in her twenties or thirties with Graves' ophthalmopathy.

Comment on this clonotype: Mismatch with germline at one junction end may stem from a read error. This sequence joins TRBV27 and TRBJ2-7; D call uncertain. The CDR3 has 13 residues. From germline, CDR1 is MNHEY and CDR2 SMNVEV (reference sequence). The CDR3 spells CASSLSQFGEQHF. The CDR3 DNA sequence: TGTGCCAGCAGTTTATCGCAGTTTGGCGAGCAGCACTTC.

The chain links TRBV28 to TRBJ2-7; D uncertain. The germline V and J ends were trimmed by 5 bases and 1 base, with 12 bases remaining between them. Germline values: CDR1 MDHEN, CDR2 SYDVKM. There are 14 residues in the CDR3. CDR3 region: CASSLHPYSYEQYF. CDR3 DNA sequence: TGTGCCAGCAGTCTACATCCTTATTCCTACGAGCAGTACTTC.

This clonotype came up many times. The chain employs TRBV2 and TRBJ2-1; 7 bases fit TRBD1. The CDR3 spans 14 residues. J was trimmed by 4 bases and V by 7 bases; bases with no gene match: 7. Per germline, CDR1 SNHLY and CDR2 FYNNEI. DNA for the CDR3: TGTGCCAGCAAGTCTAGGGGACAGTACAATGAGCAGTTCTTC. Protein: CASKSRGQYNEQFF.

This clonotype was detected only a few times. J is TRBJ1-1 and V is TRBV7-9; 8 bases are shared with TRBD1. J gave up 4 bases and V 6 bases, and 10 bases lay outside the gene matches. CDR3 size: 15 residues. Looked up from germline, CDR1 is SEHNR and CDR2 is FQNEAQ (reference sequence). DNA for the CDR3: TGTGCCAGCAGTAATTTACAGGGGGGGGGCACTGAAGCTTTCTTT. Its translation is CASSNLQGGGTEAFF.

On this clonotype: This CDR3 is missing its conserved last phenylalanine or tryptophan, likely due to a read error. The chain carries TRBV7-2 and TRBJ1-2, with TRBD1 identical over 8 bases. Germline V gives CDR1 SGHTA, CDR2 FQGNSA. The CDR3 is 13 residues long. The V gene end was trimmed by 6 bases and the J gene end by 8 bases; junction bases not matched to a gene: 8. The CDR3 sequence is CASSLRTGFGYTL. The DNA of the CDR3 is TGTGCCAGCAGTCTCCGGACAGGGTTCGGCTACACCCTC.

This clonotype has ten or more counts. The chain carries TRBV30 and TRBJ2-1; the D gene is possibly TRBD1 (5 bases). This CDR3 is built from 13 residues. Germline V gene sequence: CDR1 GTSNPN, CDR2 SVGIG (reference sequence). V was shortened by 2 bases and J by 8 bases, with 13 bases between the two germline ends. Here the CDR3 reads CAWSYQGIDEQFF. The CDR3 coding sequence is TGTGCCTGGAGTTACCAGGGAATCGATGAGCAGTTCTTC.

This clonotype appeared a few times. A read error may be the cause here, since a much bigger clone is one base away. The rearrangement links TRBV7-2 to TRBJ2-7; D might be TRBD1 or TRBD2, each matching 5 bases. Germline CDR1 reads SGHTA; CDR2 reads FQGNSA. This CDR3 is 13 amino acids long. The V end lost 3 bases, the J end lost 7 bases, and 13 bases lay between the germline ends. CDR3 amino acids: CASSFLWGGEQYF. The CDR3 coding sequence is TGTGCCAGCAGCTTCTTGTGGGGCGGGGAGCAGTACTTC.

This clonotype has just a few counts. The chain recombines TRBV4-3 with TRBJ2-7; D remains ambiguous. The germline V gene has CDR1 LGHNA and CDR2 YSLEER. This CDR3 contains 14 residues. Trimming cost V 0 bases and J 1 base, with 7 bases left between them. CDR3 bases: TGCGCCAGCAGCCAAGAACGGCAGTCCTACGAGCAGTACTTC. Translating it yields CASSQERQSYEQYF.

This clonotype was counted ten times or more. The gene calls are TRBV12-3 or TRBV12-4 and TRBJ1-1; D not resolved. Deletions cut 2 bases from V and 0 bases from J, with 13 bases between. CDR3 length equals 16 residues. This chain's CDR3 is CASSLYGRRMNTEAFF. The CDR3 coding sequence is TGTGCCAGCAGTTTATACGGGCGGAGGATGAACACTGAAGCTTTCTTT.

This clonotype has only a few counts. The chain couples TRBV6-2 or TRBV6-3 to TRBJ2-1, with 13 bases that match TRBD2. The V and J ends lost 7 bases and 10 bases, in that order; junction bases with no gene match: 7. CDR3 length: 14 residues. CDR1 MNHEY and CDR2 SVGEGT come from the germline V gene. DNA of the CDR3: TGTGCCAGCAACCTTCCGGGACTAGCGGGGGAGCAGTTCTTC. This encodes CASNLPGLAGEQFF.

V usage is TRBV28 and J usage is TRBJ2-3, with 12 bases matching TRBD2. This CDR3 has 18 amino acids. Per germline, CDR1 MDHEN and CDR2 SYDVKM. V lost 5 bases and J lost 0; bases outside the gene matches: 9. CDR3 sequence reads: CASSRLAGVSFSTDTQYF. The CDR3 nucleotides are TGTGCCAGCAGTCGACTAGCGGGAGTTTCTTTTAGCACAGATACGCAGTATTTT.

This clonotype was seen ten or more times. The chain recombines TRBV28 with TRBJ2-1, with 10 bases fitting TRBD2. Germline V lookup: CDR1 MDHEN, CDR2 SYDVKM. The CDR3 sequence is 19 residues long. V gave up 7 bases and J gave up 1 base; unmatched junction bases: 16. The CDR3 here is CASTKLGALAGGSYNEQFF. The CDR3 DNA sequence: TGTGCCAGCACTAAGCTGGGGGCCTTAGCGGGAGGTTCCTACAATGAGCAGTTCTTC.

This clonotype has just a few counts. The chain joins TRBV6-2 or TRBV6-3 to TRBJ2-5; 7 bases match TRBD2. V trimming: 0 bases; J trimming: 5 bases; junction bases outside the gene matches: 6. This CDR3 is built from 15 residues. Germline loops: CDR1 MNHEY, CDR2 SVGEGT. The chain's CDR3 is CASSYSEREGETQYF. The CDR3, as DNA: TGTGCCAGCAGTTACTCGGAGCGGGAAGGTGAGACCCAGTACTTC.

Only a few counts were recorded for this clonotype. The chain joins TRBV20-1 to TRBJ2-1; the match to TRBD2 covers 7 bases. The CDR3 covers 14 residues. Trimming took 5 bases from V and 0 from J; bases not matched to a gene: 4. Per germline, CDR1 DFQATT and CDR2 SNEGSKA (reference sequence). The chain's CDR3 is CSALADLSYNEQFF. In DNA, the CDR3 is TGCAGTGCTCTAGCGGATCTCTCCTACAATGAGCAGTTCTTC.

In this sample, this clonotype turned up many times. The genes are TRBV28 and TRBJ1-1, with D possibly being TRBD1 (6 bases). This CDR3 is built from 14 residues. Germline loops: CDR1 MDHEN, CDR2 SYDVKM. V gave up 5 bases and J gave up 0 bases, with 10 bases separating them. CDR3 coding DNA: TGTGCCAGCAGTCCAGGGGCCTTGAACACTGAAGCTTTCTTT. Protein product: CASSPGALNTEAFF.

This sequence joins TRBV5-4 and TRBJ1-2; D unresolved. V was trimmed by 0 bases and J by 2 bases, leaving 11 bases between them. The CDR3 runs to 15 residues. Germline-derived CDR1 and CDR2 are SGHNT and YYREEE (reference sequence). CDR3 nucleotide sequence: TGTGCCAGCAGCTTGGCCCATGGCAGGAACTATGGCTACACCTTC. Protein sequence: CASSLAHGRNYGYTF. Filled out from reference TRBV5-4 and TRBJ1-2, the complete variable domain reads ETGVTQSPTHLIKTRGQQVTLRCSSQSGHNTVSWYQQALGQGPQFIFQYYREEENGRGNFPPRFSGLQFPNYSSELNVNALELDDSALYLCASSLAHGRNYGYTFGSGTRLTVV.

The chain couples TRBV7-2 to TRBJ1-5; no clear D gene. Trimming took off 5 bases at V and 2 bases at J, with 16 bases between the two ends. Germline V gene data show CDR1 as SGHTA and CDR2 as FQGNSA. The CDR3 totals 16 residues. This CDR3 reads CASSINRGSRNQPQHF. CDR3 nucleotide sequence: TGTGCCAGCAGCATTAATCGGGGTTCTCGCAATCAGCCCCAGCATTTT.

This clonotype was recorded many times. In DNA, the CDR3 is TGCAGTGCTAGAGATCCCGCGGACAGGGGTATTGACGAGCAGTACTTC. It codes for CSARDPADRGIDEQYF. The rearrangement uses TRBV20-1 and TRBJ2-7, with 9 nucleotides matching TRBD1. Germline CDR1 DFQATT, CDR2 SNEGSKA (reference sequence). The CDR3 totals 16 residues. The junction had 11 bases not matched to a gene; V was cut back by 0 bases and J by 5 bases.

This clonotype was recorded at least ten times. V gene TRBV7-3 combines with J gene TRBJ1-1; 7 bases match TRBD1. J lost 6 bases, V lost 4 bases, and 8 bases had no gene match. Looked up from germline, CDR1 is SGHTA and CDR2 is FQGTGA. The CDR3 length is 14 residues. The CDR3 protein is CASSSLAGGSEAFF. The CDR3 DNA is TGTGCCAGCAGCTCGCTGGCAGGGGGTTCTGAAGCTTTCTTT.

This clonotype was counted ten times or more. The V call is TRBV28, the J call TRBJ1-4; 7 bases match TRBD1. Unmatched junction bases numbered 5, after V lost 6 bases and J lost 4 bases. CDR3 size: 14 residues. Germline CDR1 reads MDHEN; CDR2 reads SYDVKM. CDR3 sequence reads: CASRSGTVNEKLFF. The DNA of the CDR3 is TGTGCCAGCAGATCCGGGACAGTTAATGAAAAACTGTTTTTT. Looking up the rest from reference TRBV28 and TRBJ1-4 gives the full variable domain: DVKVTQSSRYLVKRTGEKVFLECVQDMDHENMFWYRQDPGLGLRLIYFSYDVKMKEKGDIPEGYSVSREKKERFSLILESASTNQTSMYLCASRSGTVNEKLFFGSGTQLSVL.

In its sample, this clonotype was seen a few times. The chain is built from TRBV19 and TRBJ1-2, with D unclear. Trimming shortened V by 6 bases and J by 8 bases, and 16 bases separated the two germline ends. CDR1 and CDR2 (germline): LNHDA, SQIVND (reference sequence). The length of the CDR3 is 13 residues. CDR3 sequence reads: CASSGGGVQGYTF. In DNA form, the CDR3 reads TGTGCCAGTAGCGGAGGCGGGGTTCAGGGCTACACCTTC.

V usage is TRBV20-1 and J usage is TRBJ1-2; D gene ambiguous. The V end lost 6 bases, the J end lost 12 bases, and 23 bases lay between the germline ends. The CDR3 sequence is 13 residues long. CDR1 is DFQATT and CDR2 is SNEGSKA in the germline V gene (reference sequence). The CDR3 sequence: CSAKAVIVLEDTF. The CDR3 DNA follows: TGCAGTGCCAAAGCGGTGATCGTTCTAGAGGACACCTTC.

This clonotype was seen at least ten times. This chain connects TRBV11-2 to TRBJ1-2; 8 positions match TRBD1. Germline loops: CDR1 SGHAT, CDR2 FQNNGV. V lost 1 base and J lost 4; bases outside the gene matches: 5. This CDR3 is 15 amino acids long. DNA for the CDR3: TGTGCCAGCAGCTTAGGATCGCAGGGGGCCTATGGCTACACCTTC. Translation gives CASSLGSQGAYGYTF.

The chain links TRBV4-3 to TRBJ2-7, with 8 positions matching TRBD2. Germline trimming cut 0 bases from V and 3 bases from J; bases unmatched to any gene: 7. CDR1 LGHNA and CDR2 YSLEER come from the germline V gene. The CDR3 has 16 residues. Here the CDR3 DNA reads TGCGCCAGCAGCCAAGATCTTGCGGGAGGTCTCTACGAGCAGTACTTC. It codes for CASSQDLAGGLYEQYF.

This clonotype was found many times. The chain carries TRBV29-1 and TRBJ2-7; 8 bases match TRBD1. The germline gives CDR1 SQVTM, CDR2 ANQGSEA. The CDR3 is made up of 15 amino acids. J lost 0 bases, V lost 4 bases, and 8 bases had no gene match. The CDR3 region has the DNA TGCAGCGTTGCCCACCTAACAGGGGGCTCCTACGAGCAGTACTTC. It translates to CSVAHLTGGSYEQYF.